This T cell receptor beta chain stems from a study of cytomegalovirus exposure and HLA in healthy donors. Trimming took off 0 bases at V and 5 bases at J, with 7 bases between the two ends. This CDR3 has 14 residues. Germline V gives CDR1 MNHEY, CDR2 SVGAGI. This clone was found once. Its antigen is unknown. Repertoires were generated with immunoSEQ multiplex PCR, while TCRdb's copy carries only in-frame clones and drops some. The profile shows about 83,000 clones, about 95% of them singletons. The donors were part of the validation cohort of around 110 subjects. That cohort was separate from the first cohort, which comprised 550 to 750 subjects. Broader study findings: Listed as cytomegalovirus-associated were approximately 160 TCR beta chains.

V usage is TRBV6-5 and J usage is TRBJ1-4; D is perhaps TRBD1 (5 bases). This sequence originates from a young woman in good health and CMV-seronegative. Input material: PBMCs. The chain's CDR3 is CASSYSSGNEKLFF. The CDR3, as DNA: TGTGCCAGCAGTTACTCGTCAGGGAATGAAAAACTGTTTTTT.